Here is one TCR beta chain with its context. As yet, its antigen is unknown. Repertoires were generated with immunoSEQ multiplex PCR, while TCRdb's copy carries only in-frame clones and drops some. The sample yields about 95,000 clones, 80% to 90% seen once. This record belongs to a study of PD-L1 blockade in urothelial cancer. Study-wide results and caveats: Better survival was predicted by below-median pretreatment blood TCR clonality.

CDR3 size: 16 residues. CDR1 is SGHNT, CDR2 YYREEE, per germline (reference sequence). Losses at the gene ends were 4 bases for V and 4 bases for J; bases not matched to a gene: 11. The time point: pretreatment peripheral blood. The cohort comprised individuals with locally advanced or metastatic urothelial carcinoma. The origin of this receptor is a man in his 60s with urothelial cancer. Sequencing used PBMCs, obtained around atezolizumab (anti-PD-L1) treatment. The chain couples TRBV5-4 to TRBJ2-1, with TRBD1 matching 7 bases. The CDR3 DNA is TGTGCCAGCAGCCTGCCCGGGCCAGGGGGTTACAATGAGCAGTTCTTC. Translation: CASSLPGPGGYNEQFF.